These 19 T cell receptor beta chains were all obtained from the same sample, sequenced in a study of OX40 agonist ivuxolimab in advanced cancers. The assay was immunoSEQ multiplex PCR, and TCRdb's table has in-frame clones only and misses some. The top ten clones hold less than 0.6% of a sample with 81,000 or so clones, 85% to 90% of them seen once. This material consisted of CD4+ or CD8+ T cells sorted from blood, taken in a trial of the OX40 agonist ivuxolimab. Every receptor here comes from an adult with an advanced solid tumor such as melanoma, head and neck, liver or kidney cancer.

This sequence joins TRBV28 and TRBJ2-3, with 9 bases identical to TRBD1. Trimming removed 6 bases from V and 6 bases from J; junction bases left unmatched: 10. The CDR3 extends over 15 amino acids. CDR1 is MDHEN, CDR2 SYDVKM, per germline. The CDR3 DNA reads TGTGCCAGCAGGGAAACAGGGGGCAATGCTGATACGCAGTATTTT. Its protein is CASRETGGNADTQYF.

This clone was counted between two and nine times. The CDR3 loop is CASLSGGHQPQHF. CDR3 in DNA: TGTGCCAGCTTGTCTGGAGGGCATCAGCCCCAGCATTTT. This rearrangement joins TRBV28 to TRBJ1-5, with D unclear. Deletions cut 8 bases from V and 5 bases from J, with 13 bases between. This CDR3 comprises 13 residues. Germline V gene data show CDR1 as MDHEN and CDR2 as SYDVKM.

V gene TRBV7-9 combines with J gene TRBJ2-6; 7 bases fit TRBD1. V trimming: 5 bases; J trimming: 0 bases; junction bases outside the gene matches: 7. The CDR3 loop spans 17 amino acids. In germline, CDR1 is SEHNR, CDR2 FQNEAQ (reference sequence). CDR3 nucleotides: TGTGCCAGCAGCGTAGGGGACAGCCTCTCTGGGGCCAACGTCCTGACTTTC. It codes for CASSVGDSLSGANVLTF.

The V and J genes are TRBV15 and TRBJ2-1, with D possibly being TRBD1 (5 bases). Trimming took off 0 bases at V and 8 bases at J, with 14 bases between the two ends. Germline V gives CDR1 LNHNV, CDR2 YYDKDF (reference sequence). The CDR3 spans 15 residues. CDR3 nucleotides: TGTGCCACCAGCAGAGATGGGGCCAGCCGCGATGAGCAGTTCTTC. Residues: CATSRDGASRDEQFF.

This clone was seen only a few times. The rearrangement links TRBV2 to TRBJ1-1; no clear D gene. The CDR3 consists of 11 residues. Trimming stripped 10 bases from V and 1 base from J, with 7 bases between. Germline lookup yields CDR1 SNHLY and CDR2 FYNNEI. The CDR3 nucleotides read TGTGCCACCTCAGGGAACACTGAAGCTTTCTTT. Its translation is CATSGNTEAFF.

The chain is built from TRBV12-5 and TRBJ2-1; D ambiguous. This CDR3 spans 13 amino acids. Germline values: CDR1 LGHNT, CDR2 FRNRAP. The V end lost 1 base, the J end lost 8 bases, and 9 bases lay between the germline ends. CDR3 sequence reads: CASGLAHSDEQFF. The CDR3 DNA reads TGTGCTAGTGGTTTGGCCCATTCGGATGAGCAGTTCTTC.

Turning to this clone: Without the conserved terminal phenylalanine or tryptophan, this CDR3 likely stems from a read error. The chain uses TRBV5-6 and TRBJ1-6; D not resolved. The CDR3 has 14 residues. Trimming left V 6 bases short and J 6 bases short, with 13 bases between. Per germline, CDR1 SGHDT and CDR2 YYEEEE. CDR3 region: CASTNGPTNSPLHL. CDR3 in DNA: TGTGCCAGCACAAACGGGCCAACTAATTCACCCCTCCACCTT.

The gene calls are TRBV6-1 and TRBJ2-3; D uncertain. There are 12 residues in the CDR3. V was trimmed by 5 bases and J by 6 bases, leaving 9 bases between them. Germline values: CDR1 MNHNS, CDR2 SASEGT. CDR3 region: CASSLLSDTQYF. The DNA for the CDR3 is TGTGCCAGCAGTCTACTATCGGATACGCAGTATTTT.

J is TRBJ2-1 and V is TRBV5-6; D is ambiguous. Germline assignment: CDR1 SGHDT and CDR2 YYEEEE. Trimming left V 3 bases short and J 3 bases short, with 10 bases between. The CDR3 runs to 14 residues. The CDR3 protein is CASSSTVVYNEQFF. As DNA, the CDR3 is TGTGCCAGCAGCTCGACGGTGGTCTACAATGAGCAGTTCTTC.

CDR3 in DNA: TGTGCCAGCAGCTTCTCAGGAAATCAGCCCCAGCATTTT. It is translated as CASSFSGNQPQHF. The chain recombines TRBV5-6 with TRBJ1-5, with unresolved D. This CDR3 is 13 amino acids long. V was pared by 2 bases and J by 4 bases, with 7 bases between. Per the germline V gene, CDR1 is SGHDT and CDR2 is YYEEEE.

The chain uses TRBV4-3 and TRBJ2-7; no clear D gene. This CDR3 region has 15 residues. Deletions cut 0 bases from V and 2 bases from J, with 11 bases between. Germline V lookup: CDR1 LGHNA, CDR2 YSLEER. CDR3 sequence reads: CASSQDTQVAYEQYF. In DNA, the CDR3 is TGCGCCAGCAGCCAAGACACCCAGGTAGCCTACGAGCAGTACTTC.

This chain links TRBV5-6 with TRBJ2-1; 9 positions agree with TRBD2. Germline trimming cut 1 base from V and 5 bases from J; bases unmatched to any gene: 13. The CDR3 covers 18 residues. CDR1 and CDR2 (germline): SGHDT, YYEEEE. The CDR3 is CASSLTRGWLAGNNEQFF. The CDR3, as DNA: TGTGCCAGCAGCTTGACGAGGGGTTGGCTAGCGGGGAACAATGAGCAGTTCTTC.

The chain employs TRBV4-1 and TRBJ1-1; D might be TRBD1 (6 bases). V gave up 0 bases and J gave up 11 bases, with 22 bases separating them. This CDR3 region has 16 residues. Germline values: CDR1 MGHRA, CDR2 YSYEKL. CDR3 nucleotide sequence: TGCGCCAGCAGCCAAGATCGGGGGGGGGCGCCGGTGTGGGCTTTCTTT. Its translation is CASSQDRGGAPVWAFF.

This clone showed up just once. V and J are TRBV19 and TRBJ1-1, with D unresolved. Germline CDR1 and CDR2: LNHDA and SQIVND (reference sequence). The CDR3 consists of 15 residues. Trimming cost V 3 bases and J 1 base, with 12 bases left between them. This CDR3 reads CASSINTGENTEAFF. The CDR3 bases are TGTGCCAGTAGTATCAATACCGGGGAGAACACTGAAGCTTTCTTT.

This chain uses TRBV7-8 with TRBJ2-3, with D tentatively TRBD2 (5 bases). Trimming took 0 bases from V and 10 from J, leaving 14 bases between them. The CDR3 runs 14 residues. Germline values: CDR1 SGHVS, CDR2 FQNEAQ. The CDR3 sequence: CASSLARGPGAQYF. CDR3 in DNA: TGTGCCAGCAGCTTAGCCCGTGGGCCCGGGGCGCAGTATTTT.

The V and J genes are TRBV5-1 and TRBJ1-1; possible D gene TRBD1, 6 bases. Looked up from germline, CDR1 is SGHRS and CDR2 is YFSETQ. Trimming took off 4 bases at V and 4 bases at J, with 20 bases between the two ends. CDR3 length equals 16 residues. The CDR3 spells CASSRKTGKGSTEAFF. CDR3 bases: TGCGCCAGCAGCCGTAAAACAGGGAAAGGTAGCACTGAAGCTTTCTTT.

The genes are TRBV10-3 and TRBJ1-5, with D tentatively TRBD1 (6 bases). CDR1 ENHRY and CDR2 SYGVKD come from the germline V gene. The CDR3 runs to 13 residues. V gave up 8 bases and J gave up 5 bases, with 13 bases separating them. CDR3 protein: CAIGQGSYQPQHF. The CDR3 bases are TGTGCCATCGGCCAGGGGAGCTATCAGCCCCAGCATTTT.

In its sample, this clone was seen a few times. This sequence joins TRBV15 and TRBJ1-1; D is uncertain. CDR1 is LNHNV, CDR2 YYDKDF, per germline (reference sequence). Trimming left V 0 bases short and J 5 bases short, with 1 base between. The CDR3 has 11 amino acids. This CDR3 is CATSRETEAFF. In DNA, the CDR3 is TGTGCCACCAGCAGAGAGACTGAAGCTTTCTTT.

V and J are TRBV10-1 and TRBJ2-7; D perhaps matches TRBD1 (5 bases). The V gene's germline CDR1 is WNHNN and CDR2 SYGVQD (reference sequence). With 4 bases removed from V and 2 bases from J, the gap between germline ends came to 9 bases. CDR3 length: 13 residues. CDR3 residues: CASSVGQAYEQYF. The CDR3 DNA follows: TGCGCCAGCAGTGTGGGGCAGGCCTACGAGCAGTACTTC.